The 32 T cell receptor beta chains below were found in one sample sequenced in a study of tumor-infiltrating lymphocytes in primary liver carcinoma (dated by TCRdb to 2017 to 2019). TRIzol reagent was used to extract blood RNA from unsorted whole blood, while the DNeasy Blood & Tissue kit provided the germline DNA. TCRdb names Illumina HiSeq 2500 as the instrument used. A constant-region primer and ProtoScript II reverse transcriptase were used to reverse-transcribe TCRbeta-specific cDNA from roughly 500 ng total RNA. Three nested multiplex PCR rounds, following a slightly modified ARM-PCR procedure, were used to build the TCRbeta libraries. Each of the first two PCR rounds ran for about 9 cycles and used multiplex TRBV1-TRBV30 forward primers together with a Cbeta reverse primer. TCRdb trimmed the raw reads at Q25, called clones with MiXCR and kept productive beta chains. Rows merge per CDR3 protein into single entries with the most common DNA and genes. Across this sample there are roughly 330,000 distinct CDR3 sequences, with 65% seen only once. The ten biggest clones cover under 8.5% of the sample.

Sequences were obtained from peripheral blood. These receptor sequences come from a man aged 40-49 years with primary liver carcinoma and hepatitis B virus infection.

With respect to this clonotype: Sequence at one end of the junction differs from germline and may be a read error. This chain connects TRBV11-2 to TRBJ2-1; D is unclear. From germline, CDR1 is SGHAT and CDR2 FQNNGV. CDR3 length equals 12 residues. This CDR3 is CTSSYSSGEQFF. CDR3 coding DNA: TGTACCAGCAGCTACAGTAGTGGTGAGCAGTTCTTC.

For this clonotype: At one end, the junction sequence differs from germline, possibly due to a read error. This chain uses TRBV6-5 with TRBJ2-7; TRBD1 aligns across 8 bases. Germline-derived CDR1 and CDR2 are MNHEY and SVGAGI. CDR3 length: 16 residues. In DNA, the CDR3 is TGTGCCAGCAGTCACTCGATCCAGGGGGCTATCTACGAGCAGTACTTC. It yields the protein CASSHSIQGAIYEQYF.

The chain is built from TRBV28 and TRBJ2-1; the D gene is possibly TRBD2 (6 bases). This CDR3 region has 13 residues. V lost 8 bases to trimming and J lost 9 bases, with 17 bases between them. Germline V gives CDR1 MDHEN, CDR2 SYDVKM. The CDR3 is CASGLTSPLEQFF. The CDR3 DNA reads TGTGCCAGCGGCCTGACTAGTCCCCTTGAGCAGTTCTTC.

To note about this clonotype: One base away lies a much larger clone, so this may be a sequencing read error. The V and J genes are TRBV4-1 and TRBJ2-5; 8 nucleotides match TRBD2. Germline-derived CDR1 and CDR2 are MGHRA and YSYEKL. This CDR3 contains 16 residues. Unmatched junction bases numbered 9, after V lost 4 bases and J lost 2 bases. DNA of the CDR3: TGCGCCAGCAGCCTAGTACTAGCGGTGGTGCAAGAGACCCAGTACTTC. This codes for CASSLVLAVVQETQYF.

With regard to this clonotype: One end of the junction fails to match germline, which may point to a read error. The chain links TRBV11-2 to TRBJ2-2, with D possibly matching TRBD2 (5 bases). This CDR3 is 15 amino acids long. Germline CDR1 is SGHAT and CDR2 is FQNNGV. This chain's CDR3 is CASNFLPANTGELFF. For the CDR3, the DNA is TGTGCCAGTAACTTTTTACCTGCGAACACCGGGGAACTGTTTTTT.

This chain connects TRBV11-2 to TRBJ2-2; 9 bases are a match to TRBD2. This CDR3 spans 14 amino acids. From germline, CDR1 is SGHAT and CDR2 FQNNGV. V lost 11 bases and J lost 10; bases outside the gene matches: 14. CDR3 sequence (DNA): TGTGCCGCCCAAGGCCGCGGGGGGGCCGTGGAGCTGTTTTTT. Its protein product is CAAQGRGGAVELFF.

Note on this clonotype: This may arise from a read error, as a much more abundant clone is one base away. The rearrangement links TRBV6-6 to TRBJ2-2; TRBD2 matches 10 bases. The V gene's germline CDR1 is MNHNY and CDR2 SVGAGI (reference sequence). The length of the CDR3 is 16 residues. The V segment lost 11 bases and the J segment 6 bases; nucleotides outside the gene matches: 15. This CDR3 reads CAGTDLSGRAAGELFF. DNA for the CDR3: TGTGCCGGCACGGACCTGAGCGGGAGGGCGGCCGGGGAGCTGTTTTTT.

CDR3 loop: CSVNGPGLAGPYLYEQYF. The CDR3 DNA sequence: TGCAGTGTCAACGGACCGGGACTAGCGGGACCATACCTCTACGAGCAGTACTTC. The V and J genes are TRBV20-1 and TRBJ2-7; 13 bases line up with TRBD2. Per germline, CDR1 DFQATT and CDR2 SNEGSKA (reference sequence). J gave up 3 bases and V 7 bases, and 18 bases lay outside the gene matches. CDR3 length: 18 amino acids.

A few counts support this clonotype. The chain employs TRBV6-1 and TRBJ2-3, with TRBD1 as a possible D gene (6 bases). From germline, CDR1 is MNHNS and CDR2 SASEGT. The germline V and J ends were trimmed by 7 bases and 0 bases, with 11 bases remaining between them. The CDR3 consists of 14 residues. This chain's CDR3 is CASTGTRSTDTQYF. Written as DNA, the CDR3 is TGTGCCAGCACAGGGACACGGAGCACAGATACGCAGTATTTT.

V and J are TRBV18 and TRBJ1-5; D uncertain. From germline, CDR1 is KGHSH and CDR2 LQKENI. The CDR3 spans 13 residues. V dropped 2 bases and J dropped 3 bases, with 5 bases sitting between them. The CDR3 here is CASSPELNQPQHF. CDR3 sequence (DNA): TGTGCCAGCTCACCAGAGCTCAATCAGCCCCAGCATTTT.

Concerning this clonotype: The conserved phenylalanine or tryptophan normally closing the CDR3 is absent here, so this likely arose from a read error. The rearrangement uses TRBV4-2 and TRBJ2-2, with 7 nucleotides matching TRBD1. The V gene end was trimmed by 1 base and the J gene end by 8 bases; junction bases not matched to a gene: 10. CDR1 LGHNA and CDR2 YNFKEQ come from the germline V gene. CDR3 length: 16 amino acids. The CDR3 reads CASSQVRDSSRGELFY. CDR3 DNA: TGTGCCAGCAGCCAAGTAAGGGACAGTTCGAGGGGGGAGCTGTTTTAT.

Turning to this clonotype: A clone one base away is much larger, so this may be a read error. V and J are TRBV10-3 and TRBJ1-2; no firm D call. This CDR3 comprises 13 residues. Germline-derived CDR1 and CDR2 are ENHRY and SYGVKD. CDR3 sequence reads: CATHMGNNNGYTF. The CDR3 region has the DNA TGTGCCACCCATATGGGGAATAACAATGGCTACACCTTC.

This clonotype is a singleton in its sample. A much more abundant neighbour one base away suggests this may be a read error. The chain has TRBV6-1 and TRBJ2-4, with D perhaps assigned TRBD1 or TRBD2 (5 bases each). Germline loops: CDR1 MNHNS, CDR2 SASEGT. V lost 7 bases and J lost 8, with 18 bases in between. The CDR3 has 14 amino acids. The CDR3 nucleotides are TGTGCCAGCATTCTCGACAGTAGGGGAGACATTCAGTACTTC. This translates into CASILDSRGDIQYF.

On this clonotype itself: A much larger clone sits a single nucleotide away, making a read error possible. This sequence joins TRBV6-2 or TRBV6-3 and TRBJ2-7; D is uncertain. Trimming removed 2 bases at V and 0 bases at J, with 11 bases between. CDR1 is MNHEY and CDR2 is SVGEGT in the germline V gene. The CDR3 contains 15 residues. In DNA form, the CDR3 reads TGTGCCAGCAGTTACCGGGTCAGCAGCTCCTACGAGCAGTACTTC. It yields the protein CASSYRVSSSYEQYF.

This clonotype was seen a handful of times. The CDR3 here is CASSHPGQGLPVTEAFF. DNA for the CDR3: TGCGCCAGCAGCCATCCGGGACAGGGGCTTCCGGTTACTGAAGCTTTCTTT. The rearrangement joins TRBV4-1 to TRBJ1-1, with TRBD1 matching 10 bases. CDR3 length equals 17 residues. V was clipped by 3 bases and J by 5 bases; unmatched bases: 12. Per germline, CDR1 MGHRA and CDR2 YSYEKL.

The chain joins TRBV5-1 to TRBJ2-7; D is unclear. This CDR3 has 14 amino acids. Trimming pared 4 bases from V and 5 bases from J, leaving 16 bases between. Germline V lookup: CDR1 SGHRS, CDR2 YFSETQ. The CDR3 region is CASSPAGPKHEQYF. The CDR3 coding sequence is TGCGCCAGCAGCCCGGCCGGGCCAAAGCACGAGCAGTACTTC.

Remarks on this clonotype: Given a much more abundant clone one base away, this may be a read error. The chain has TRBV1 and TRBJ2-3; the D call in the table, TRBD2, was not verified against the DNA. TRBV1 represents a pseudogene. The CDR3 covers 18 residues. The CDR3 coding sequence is TGCACCAGCAGCCAAAGCACACGGACTAGCGGACACGCAGATACGCAGTATTTT. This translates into CTSSQSTRTSGHADTQYF.

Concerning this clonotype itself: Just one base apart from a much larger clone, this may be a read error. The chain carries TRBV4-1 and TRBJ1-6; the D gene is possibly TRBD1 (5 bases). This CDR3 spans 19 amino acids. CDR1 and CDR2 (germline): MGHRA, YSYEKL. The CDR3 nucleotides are TGCGCCAGCAGCCAAGATTTCCAGGGTCGGAGCTCCTATAATTCACCCCCCCACTTT. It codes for CASSQDFQGRSSYNSPPHF.

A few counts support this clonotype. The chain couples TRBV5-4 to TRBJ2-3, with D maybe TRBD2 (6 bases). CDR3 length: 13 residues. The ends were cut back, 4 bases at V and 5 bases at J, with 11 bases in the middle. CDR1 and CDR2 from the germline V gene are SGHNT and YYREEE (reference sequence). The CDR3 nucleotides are TGTGCCAGCAGCACGGGAGTGGAAGATACGCAGTATTTT. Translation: CASSTGVEDTQYF.

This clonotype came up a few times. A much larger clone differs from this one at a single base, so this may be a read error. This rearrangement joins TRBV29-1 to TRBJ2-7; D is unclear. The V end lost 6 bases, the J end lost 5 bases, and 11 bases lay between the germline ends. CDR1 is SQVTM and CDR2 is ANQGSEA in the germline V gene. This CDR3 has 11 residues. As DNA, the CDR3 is TGCAGCGTCACTGCGCTCCACGAGCAGTACTTC. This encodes CSVTALHEQYF.

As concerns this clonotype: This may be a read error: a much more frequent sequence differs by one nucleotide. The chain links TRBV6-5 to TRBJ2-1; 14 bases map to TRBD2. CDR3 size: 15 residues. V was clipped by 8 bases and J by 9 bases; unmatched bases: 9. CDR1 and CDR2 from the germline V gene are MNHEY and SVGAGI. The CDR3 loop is CASSSGTSGSPEQFF. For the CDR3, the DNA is TGTGCCAGCTCGTCCGGGACTAGCGGGAGCCCTGAGCAGTTCTTC.

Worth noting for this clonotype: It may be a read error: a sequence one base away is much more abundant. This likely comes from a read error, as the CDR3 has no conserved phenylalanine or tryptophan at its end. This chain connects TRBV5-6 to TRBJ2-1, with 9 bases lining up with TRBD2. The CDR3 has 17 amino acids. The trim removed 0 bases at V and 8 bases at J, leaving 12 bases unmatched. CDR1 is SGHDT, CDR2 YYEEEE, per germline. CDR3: CASSLGVAGGRLDEQFL. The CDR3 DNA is TGTGCCAGCAGCTTGGGCGTTGCGGGAGGGAGGTTAGATGAGCAGTTCCTC.

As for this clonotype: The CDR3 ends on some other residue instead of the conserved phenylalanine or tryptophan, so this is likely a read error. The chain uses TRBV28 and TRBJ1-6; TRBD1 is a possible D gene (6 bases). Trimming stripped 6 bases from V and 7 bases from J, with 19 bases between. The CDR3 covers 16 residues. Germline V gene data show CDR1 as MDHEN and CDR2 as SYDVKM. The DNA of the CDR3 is TGTGCCAGCAGCCCTAACAGGGAAAGGTGGAATTCACCCCTCCACTTA. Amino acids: CASSPNRERWNSPLHL.

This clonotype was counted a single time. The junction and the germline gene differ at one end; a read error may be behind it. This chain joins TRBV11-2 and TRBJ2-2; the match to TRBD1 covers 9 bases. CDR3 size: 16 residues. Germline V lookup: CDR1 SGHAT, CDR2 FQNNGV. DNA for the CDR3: TGTGCCAGCAGCCTTCCAGGGACAGGGAACACCGGGGAGCTGTCTTTT. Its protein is CASSLPGTGNTGELSF. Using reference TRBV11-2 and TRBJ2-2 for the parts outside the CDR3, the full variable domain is EAGVAQSPRYKIIEKRQSVAFWCNPISGHATLYWYQQILGQGPKLLIQFQNNGVVDDSQLPKDRFSAERLKGVDSTLKIQPAKLEDSAVYLCASSLPGTGNTGELSFGEGSRLTVL.

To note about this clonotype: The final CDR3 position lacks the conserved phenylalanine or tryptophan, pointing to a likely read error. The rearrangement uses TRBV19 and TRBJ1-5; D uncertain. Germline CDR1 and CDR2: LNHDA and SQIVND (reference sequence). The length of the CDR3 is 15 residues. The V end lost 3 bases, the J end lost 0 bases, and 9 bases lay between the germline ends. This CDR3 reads CASSIVGDSNQPQHS. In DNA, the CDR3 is TGTGCCAGTAGTATTGTTGGAGATAGCAATCAGCCCCAGCATTCT.

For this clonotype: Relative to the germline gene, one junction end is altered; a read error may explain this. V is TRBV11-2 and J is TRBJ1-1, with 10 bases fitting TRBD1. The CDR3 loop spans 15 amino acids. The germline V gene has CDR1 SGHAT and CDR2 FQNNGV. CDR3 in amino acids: CASSARTGGPAETFF. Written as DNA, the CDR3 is TGTGCCAGCAGCGCTAGGACAGGGGGTCCGGCTGAAACTTTCTTT. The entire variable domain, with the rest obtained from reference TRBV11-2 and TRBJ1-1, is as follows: EAGVAQSPRYKIIEKRQSVAFWCNPISGHATLYWYQQILGQGPKLLIQFQNNGVVDDSQLPKDRFSAERLKGVDSTLKIQPAKLEDSAVYLCASSARTGGPAETFFGQGTRLTVV.

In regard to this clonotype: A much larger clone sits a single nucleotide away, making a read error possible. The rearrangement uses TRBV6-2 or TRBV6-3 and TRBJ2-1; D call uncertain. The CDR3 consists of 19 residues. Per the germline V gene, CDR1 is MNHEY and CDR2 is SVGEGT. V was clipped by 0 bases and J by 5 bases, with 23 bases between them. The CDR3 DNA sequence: TGTGCCAGCAGTTACTCGATATTTTTTTGGCGGAGACCCCACAATGAGCAGTTCTTC. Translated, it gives CASSYSIFFWRRPHNEQFF.

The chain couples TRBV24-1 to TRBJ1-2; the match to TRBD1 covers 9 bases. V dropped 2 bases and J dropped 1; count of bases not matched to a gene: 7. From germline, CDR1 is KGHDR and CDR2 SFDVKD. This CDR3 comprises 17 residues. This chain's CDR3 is CATSDSGTGTLNYGYTF. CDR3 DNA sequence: TGTGCCACCAGTGATTCCGGGACAGGGACCCTTAACTATGGCTACACCTTC.

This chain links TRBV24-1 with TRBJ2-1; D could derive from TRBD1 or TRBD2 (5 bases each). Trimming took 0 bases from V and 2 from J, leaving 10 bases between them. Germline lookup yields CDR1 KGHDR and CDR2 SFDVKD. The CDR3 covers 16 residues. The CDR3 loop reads CATSDLGGEAYNEQFF. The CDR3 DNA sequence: TGTGCCACCAGTGATTTGGGGGGAGAGGCCTACAATGAGCAGTTCTTC.

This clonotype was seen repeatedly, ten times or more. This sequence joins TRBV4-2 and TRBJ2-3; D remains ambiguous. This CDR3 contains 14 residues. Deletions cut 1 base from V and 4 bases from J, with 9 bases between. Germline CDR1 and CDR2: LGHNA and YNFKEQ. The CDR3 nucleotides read TGTGCCAGCAGCCAAGGCCTCCGCCCAGATACGCAGTATTTT. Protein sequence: CASSQGLRPDTQYF.

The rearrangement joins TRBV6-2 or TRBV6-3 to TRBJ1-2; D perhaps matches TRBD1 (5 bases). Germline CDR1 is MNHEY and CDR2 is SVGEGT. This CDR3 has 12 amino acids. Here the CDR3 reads CVNRDSDYGYTF. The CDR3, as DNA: TGTGTCAACCGGGACTCAGACTATGGCTACACCTTC.

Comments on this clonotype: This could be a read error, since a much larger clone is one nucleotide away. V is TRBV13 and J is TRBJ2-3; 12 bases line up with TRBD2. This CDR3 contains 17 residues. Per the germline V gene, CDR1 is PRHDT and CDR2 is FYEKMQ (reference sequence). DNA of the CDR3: TGTGCCAGCAGCTCCCTTGGACTAGCGGGGTACACAGGTACGCAGTATTTT. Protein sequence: CASSSLGLAGYTGTQYF.